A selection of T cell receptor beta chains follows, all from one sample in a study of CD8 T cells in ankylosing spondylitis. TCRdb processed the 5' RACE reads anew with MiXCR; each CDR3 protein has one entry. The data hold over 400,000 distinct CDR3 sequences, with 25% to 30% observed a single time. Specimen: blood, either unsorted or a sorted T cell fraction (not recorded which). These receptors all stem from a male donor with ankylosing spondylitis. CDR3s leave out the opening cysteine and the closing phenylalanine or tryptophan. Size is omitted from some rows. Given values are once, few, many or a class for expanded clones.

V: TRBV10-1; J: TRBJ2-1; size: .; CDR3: ASSREGIYNEQF
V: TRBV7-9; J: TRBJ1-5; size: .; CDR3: ASSLEGPGQPQH
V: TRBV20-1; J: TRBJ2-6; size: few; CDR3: SALGLAGVGANVLT
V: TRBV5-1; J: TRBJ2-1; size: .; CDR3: ASSFRDRVVNEQF
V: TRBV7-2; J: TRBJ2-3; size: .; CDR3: ASSYNPSDTQY
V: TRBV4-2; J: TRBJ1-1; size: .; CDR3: ASSQGTGGMTEAF
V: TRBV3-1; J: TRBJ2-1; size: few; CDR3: ASSLGGLVHEQF
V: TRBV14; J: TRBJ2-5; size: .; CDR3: ASSQVLRRGVQETQY
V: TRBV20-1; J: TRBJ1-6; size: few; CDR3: SARPDRDGVH
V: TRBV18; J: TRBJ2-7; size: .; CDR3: ASSPSGGTASYEQY
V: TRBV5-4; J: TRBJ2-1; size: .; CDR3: ASSPGTTSTREQF
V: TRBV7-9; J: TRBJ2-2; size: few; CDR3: ASSSPPASGTGELF
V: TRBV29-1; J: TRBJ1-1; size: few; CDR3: SVERVTGGVTEAF
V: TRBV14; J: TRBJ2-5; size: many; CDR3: ASSQGEGAFETQY
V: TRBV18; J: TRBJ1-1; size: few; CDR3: ASSQDRGEAEAF
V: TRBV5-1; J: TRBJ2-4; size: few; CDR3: ASSLGGQGWDIQY
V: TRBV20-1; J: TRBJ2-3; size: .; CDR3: SAEGADTQY
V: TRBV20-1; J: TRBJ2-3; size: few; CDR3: SASWTSPTDTQY
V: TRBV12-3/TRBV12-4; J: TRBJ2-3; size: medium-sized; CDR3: ASTGDRGADTQY
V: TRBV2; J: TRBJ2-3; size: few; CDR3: ASSSGQGISDTQY
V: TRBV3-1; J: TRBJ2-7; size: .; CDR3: ASSDRLAGENEQY
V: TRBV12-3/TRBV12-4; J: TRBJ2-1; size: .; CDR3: ASSPWTSGALYNEQF
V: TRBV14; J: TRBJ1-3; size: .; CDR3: ASSRGLLAGNTIY
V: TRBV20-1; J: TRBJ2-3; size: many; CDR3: SAAGGTDTQY
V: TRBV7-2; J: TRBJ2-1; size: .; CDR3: ASSLTVEQF
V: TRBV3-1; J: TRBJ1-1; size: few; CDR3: ASSPPTGTGGTEAF
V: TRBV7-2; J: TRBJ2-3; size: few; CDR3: ASSRGLLTDTQY
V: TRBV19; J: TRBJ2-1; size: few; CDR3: ASSMSQGVVHNEQF
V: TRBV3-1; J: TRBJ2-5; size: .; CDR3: ASSRLAGDGGTQY
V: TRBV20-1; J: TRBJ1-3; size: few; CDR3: SARKGQGVSGNTIY
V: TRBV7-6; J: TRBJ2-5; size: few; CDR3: ASSPGSNMWETQY
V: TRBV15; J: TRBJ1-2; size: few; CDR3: ATSRSLPSEGYT
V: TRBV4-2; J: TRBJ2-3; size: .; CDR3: ASSLASGRTDTQY
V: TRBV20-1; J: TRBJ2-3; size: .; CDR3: SARSVAGWSTDTQY
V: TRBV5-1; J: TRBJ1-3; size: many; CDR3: ASSYKDSGNTIY
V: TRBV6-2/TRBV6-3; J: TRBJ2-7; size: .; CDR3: ASRRASGSSSYEQY
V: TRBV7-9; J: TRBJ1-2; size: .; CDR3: ASTSGVETRGYT
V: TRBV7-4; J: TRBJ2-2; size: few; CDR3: ASRPGGAGDTGELF
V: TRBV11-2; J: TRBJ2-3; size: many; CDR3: ASSSPLGGADTQY
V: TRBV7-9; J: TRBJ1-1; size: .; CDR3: ASSWGTKNTEAF
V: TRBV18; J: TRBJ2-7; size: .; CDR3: ASSQPGQGAIEQY
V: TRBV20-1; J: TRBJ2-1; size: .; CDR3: SARLESPYNEQF
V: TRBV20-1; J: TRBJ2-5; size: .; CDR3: SAREPAQETQY
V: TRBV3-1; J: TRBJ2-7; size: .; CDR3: ASSPWTIPYEQY
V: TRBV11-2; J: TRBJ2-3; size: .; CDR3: ASSLGPSGKTDTQY
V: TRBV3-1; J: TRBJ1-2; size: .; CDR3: ASSQSTGGGGYGYT
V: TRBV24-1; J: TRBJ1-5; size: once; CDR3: ATSPGTGDQPQH
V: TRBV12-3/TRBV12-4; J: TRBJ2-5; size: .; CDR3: ASSIGQASQETQY
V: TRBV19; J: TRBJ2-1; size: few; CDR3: ASSMVSRRNEQF